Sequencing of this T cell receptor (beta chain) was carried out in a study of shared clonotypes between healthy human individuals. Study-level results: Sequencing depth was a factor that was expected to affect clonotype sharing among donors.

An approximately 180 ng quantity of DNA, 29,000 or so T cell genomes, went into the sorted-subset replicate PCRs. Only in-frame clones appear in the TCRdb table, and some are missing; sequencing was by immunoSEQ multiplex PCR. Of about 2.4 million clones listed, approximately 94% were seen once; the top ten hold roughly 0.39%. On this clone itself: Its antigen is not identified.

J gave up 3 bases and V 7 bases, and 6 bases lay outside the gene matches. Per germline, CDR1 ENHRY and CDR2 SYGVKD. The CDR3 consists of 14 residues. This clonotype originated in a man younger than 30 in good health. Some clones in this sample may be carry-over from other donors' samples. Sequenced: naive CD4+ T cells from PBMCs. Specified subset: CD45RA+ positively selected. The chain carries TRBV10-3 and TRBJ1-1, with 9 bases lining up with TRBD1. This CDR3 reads CAINSGTGHTEAFF. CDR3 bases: TGTGCCATCAATTCGGGGACAGGGCACACTGAAGCTTTCTTT.